These 11 T cell receptor beta chains share one sample of origin, sequenced in a study of beta chain features in type 1 diabetes. All of the isolated RNA was reverse transcribed, so expressed TCRB transcripts were sequenced. Clones were sequenced by immunoSEQ multiplex PCR, and TCRdb holds only the in-frame ones, with some missing. The table has 300,000 to 450,000 clones, about 12% seen once. The sample taken for sequencing was naive CD4+ T cells from blood. These receptors were taken from a young man in good health.

The chain joins TRBV7-9 to TRBJ2-7; unclear D gene. Germline V lookup: CDR1 SEHNR, CDR2 FQNEAQ (reference sequence). The length of the CDR3 is 16 residues. Trimming took 5 bases from V and 5 from J, leaving 22 bases between them. The CDR3, as DNA: TGTGCCAGCAGCCCCGTCTCCCCGCGGATGATTGACGAGCAGTACTTC. Translated, it gives CASSPVSPRMIDEQYF.

The V call is TRBV27, the J call TRBJ1-5; TRBD1 aligns across 9 bases. The CDR3 runs 16 residues. V shed 5 bases, J shed 1 base, and the junction held 6 bases outside the gene matches. Germline CDR1 MNHEY, CDR2 SMNVEV (reference sequence). As DNA, the CDR3 is TGTGCCAGCAGTCACAGGGGGCGGTGGAGCAATCAGCCCCAGCATTTT. Protein sequence: CASSHRGRWSNQPQHF.

The chain is built from TRBV5-1 and TRBJ2-2; D gene ambiguous. V gave up 2 bases and J gave up 0 bases, with 8 bases separating them. CDR3 length: 15 amino acids. Germline CDR1 SGHRS, CDR2 YFSETQ. CDR3 in DNA: TGCGCCAGCAGCTTTAACGGTCCGAACACCGGGGAGCTGTTTTTT. Protein product: CASSFNGPNTGELFF.

The V and J genes are TRBV7-2 and TRBJ2-1; weak D call: TRBD2 (6 bases). The CDR3 runs to 14 residues. The germline V gene has CDR1 SGHTA and CDR2 FQGNSA. Trimming took off 4 bases at V and 6 bases at J, with 13 bases between the two ends. CDR3 sequence (DNA): TGTGCCAGCAGCTCGCGTGGTAGCGGCAATGAGCAGTTCTTC. This gives the protein CASSSRGSGNEQFF.

This clone was detected only a few times. The CDR3 sequence is CASSLKLAGGPDEQFF. The CDR3 DNA follows: TGTGCCAGCAGCTTAAAACTAGCGGGGGGGCCTGATGAGCAGTTCTTC. The V and J genes are TRBV7-3 and TRBJ2-1; 13 bases are a match to TRBD2. This CDR3 has 16 residues. V gave up 1 base and J gave up 8 bases; unmatched junction bases: 5. Germline V lookup: CDR1 SGHTA, CDR2 FQGTGA.

A few counts support this clone. This same CDR3 is encoded by further DNA sequences in the sample. This chain connects TRBV9 to TRBJ1-1, with 8 bases aligning to TRBD1. The CDR3 sequence is 13 residues long. After removal of 2 bases from V and 4 bases from J, the junction contained 1 base not matched to a gene. Germline CDR1 is SGDLS and CDR2 is YYNGEE. The CDR3 spells CASSVTGGTEAFF. In DNA, the CDR3 is TGTGCCAGCAGCGTCACAGGGGGCACTGAAGCTTTCTTT. The full variable domain, its missing parts supplied by reference TRBV9 and TRBJ1-1, is DSGVTQTPKHLITATGQRVTLRCSPRSGDLSVYWYQQSLDQGLQFLIQYYNGEERAKGNILERFSAQQFPDLHSELNLSSLELGDSALYFCASSVTGGTEAFFGQGTRLTVV.

This chain connects TRBV4-3 to TRBJ2-7; the D gene is possibly TRBD1 (6 bases). CDR1 and CDR2 (germline): LGHNA, YSLEER. The ends were cut back, 0 bases at V and 2 bases at J, with 8 bases in the middle. The CDR3 extends over 14 amino acids. The CDR3 bases are TGCGCCAGCAGCCAAGAAACAGGGCCCTACGAGCAGTACTTC. Residues: CASSQETGPYEQYF.

J is TRBJ2-7 and V is TRBV5-1, with TRBD1 matching over 9 bases. This CDR3 comprises 15 residues. The germline gives CDR1 SGHRS, CDR2 YFSETQ. V dropped 0 bases and J dropped 2; count of bases not matched to a gene: 3. DNA for the CDR3: TGCGCCAGCAGCTTGGGGGACAGGGCGACCTACGAGCAGTACTTC. It translates to CASSLGDRATYEQYF. The full variable domain, with the rest looked up from reference TRBV5-1 and TRBJ2-7, is KAGVTQTPRYLIKTRGQQVTLSCSPISGHRSVSWYQQTPGQGLQFLFEYFSETQRNKGNFPGRFSGRQFSNSRSEMNVSTLELGDSALYLCASSLGDRATYEQYFGPGTRLTVT.

The chain couples TRBV19 to TRBJ1-1; D gene ambiguous. Germline CDR1 reads LNHDA; CDR2 reads SQIVND (reference sequence). The V gene lost 7 bases and the J gene lost 1 base, with 7 bases spanning the gap. The CDR3 sequence is 12 residues long. The CDR3 coding sequence is TGTGCCAGTAAAGGAGGGAACACTGAAGCTTTCTTT. The encoded protein is CASKGGNTEAFF. The complete variable domain, with remaining parts taken from reference TRBV19 and TRBJ1-1, reads DGGITQSPKYLFRKEGQNVTLSCEQNLNHDAMYWYRQDPGQGLRLIYYSQIVNDFQKGDIAEGYSVSREKKESFPLTVTSAQKNPTAFYLCASKGGNTEAFFGQGTRLTVV.

V is TRBV7-9 and J is TRBJ2-5; 9 bases align to TRBD2. The CDR3 is made up of 15 amino acids. J lost 5 bases, V lost 1 base, and 5 bases had no gene match. Germline V lookup: CDR1 SEHNR, CDR2 FQNEAQ (reference sequence). CDR3 residues: CASSLGASGVETQYF. CDR3 DNA: TGTGCCAGCAGCTTAGGCGCTAGCGGGGTTGAGACCCAGTACTTC.

This clone turned up a few times. The rearrangement joins TRBV6-5 to TRBJ1-1; weak D call: TRBD1 (5 bases). This CDR3 has 13 amino acids. The V end was cut by 6 bases, the J end by 5 bases, with 13 bases between. Germline V gene lookup returns CDR1 MNHEY and CDR2 SVGAGI. CDR3 protein: CASSQGRGTEAFF. The CDR3 DNA sequence: TGTGCCAGCAGCCAAGGGCGGGGGACTGAAGCTTTCTTT.